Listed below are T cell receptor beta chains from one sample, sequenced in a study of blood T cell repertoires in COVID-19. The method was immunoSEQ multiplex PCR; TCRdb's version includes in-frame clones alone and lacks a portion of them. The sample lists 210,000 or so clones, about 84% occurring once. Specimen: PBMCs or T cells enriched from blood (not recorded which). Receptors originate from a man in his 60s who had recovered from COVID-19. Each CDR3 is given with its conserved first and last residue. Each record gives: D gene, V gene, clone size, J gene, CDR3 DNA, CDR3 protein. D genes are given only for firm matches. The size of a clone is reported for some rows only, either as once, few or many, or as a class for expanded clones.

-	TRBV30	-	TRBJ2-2	TGTGCCTGGACCCAGGGATTTGGTCCCGGGGAGCTGTTTTTT	CAWTQGFGPGELFF
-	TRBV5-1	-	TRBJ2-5	TGCGCCAGCAGCTTGTGGCAGGGGGAGACCCAGTACTTC	CASSLWQGETQYF
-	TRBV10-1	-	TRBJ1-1	TGCGCCAGCAGTACCGACATGAACACTGAAGCTTTCTTT	CASSTDMNTEAFF
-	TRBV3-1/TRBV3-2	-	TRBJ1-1	TGTGCCAGCAGCCAAGCCCGGGGGAGGACTGAAGCTTTCTTT	CASSQARGRTEAFF
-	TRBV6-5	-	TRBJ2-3	TGTGCCAGCCGGAGGGTGGGCACAGATACGCAGTATTTT	CASRRVGTDTQYF
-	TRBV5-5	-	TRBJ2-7	TGTGCCAGCAGCTTGTTGGAGGGCAGCTCCTACGAGCAGTACTTC	CASSLLEGSSYEQYF
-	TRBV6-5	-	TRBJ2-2	TGTGCCAGCAGCCGGTCCCAAATTAGTACCGGGGAGCTGTTTTTT	CASSRSQISTGELFF
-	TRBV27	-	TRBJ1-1	TGTGCCAGCAGAGTCATCCTAGGGGCCACTGAAGCTTTCTTT	CASRVILGATEAFF
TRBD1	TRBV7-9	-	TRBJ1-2	TGTGCCAGCAGCGCGGGACAGGGAATGAATGGCTACACCTTC	CASSAGQGMNGYTF
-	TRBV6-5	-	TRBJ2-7	TGTGCCAGCAGTTACTCGCGGGGTTCCTACGAGCAGTACTTC	CASSYSRGSYEQYF
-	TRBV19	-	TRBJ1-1	TGTGCCAGTAGTAAAGGAATGACACGGGGGAACACTGAAGCTTTCTTT	CASSKGMTRGNTEAFF
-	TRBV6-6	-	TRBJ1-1	TGTGCCAGCACTCCGGGGGGTCTGAACACTGAAGCTTTCTTT	CASTPGGLNTEAFF
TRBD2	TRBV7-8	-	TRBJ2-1	TGTGCCAGCAGCTTAACGGGGGGGCGGAACAATGAGCAGTTCTTC	CASSLTGGRNNEQFF
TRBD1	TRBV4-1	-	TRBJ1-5	TGCGCCAGCAGCCAAGATTTGGGACAGATAAATCAGCCCCAGCATTTT	CASSQDLGQINQPQHF
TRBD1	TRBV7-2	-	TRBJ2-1	TGTGCCAGCAGACCAAAGACAGGGATTTCCTACAATGAGCAGTTCTTC	CASRPKTGISYNEQFF
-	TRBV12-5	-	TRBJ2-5	TGTGCTAGTGGTTTATTAGGGGGAGAGACCCAGTACTTC	CASGLLGGETQYF
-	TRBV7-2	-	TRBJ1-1	TGTGCCAGCAGCTTATCCGGGCCGGGGGTGAACACTGAAGCTTTCTTT	CASSLSGPGVNTEAFF
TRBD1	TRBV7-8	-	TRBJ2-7	TGTGCCAGCAGCTTACCAGACAGGGTTTACGAGCAGTACTTC	CASSLPDRVYEQYF
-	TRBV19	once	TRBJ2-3	TGTGCCAGTAGTAAATCGACTCCAGATACGCAGTATTTT	CASSKSTPDTQYF
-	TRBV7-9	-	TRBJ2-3	TGTGCCAGCAGCTTAGTTTCGACAGATACGCAGTATTTT	CASSLVSTDTQYF
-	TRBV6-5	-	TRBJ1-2	TGTGCCAGCAGTTACAGGGAATCGGGGGGCTACACCTTC	CASSYRESGGYTF
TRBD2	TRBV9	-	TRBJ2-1	TGTGCCAGCAGCGTAGAGGTAGCGGGGGGTCTCAATGAGCAGTTCTTC	CASSVEVAGGLNEQFF
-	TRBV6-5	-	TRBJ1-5	TGTGCCAGCAGTCCCCTCGGGAGTAGCAATCAGCCCCAGCATTTT	CASSPLGSSNQPQHF
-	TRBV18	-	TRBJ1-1	TGTGCCAGCTCCCCGGGACAATTCACTGAAGCTTTCTTT	CASSPGQFTEAFF
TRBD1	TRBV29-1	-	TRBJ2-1	TGCAGCGTTTCCGGACAGGAGAACAATGAGCAGTTCTTC	CSVSGQENNEQFF
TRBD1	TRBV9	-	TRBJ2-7	TGTGCCAGCAGCGTGGGGGACAGGGCGAGCTACGAGCAGTACTTC	CASSVGDRASYEQYF
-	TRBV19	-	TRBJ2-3	TGTGCCAGTAGTAGAAGGCCCGACATTCCGGATACGCAGTATTTT	CASSRRPDIPDTQYF
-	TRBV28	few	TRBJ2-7	TGTGCCAGCCGCCTAGGCGGCTCGTACGAGCAGTACTTC	CASRLGGSYEQYF
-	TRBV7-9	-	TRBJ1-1	TGTGCCAGCAGCTTAGGACAGGAGAACACTGAAGCTTTCTTT	CASSLGQENTEAFF
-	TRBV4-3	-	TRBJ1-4	TGCGCCAGCAGCCAAGACAGTACAGAAAAACTGTTTTTT	CASSQDSTEKLFF
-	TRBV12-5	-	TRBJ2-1	TGTGCTAGTGGTTTGGTACTTGGGTCGGGTGAGCAGTTCTTC	CASGLVLGSGEQFF
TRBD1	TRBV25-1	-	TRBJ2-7	TGTGCCAGCAGCGGACAGGGTGCGTCCTACGAGCAGTACTTC	CASSGQGASYEQYF
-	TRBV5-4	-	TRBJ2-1	TGTGCCAGCAGCTTGGGAGGCCAACAGGGTATCAATGAGCAGTTCTTC	CASSLGGQQGINEQFF
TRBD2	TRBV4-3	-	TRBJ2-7	TGCGCCAGCAGCCCCAGACTAGCGGGGGGCTCCTACGAGCAGTACTTC	CASSPRLAGGSYEQYF